This T cell receptor (beta chain) was observed in a study of Graves' ophthalmopathy and Graves' hyperthyroidism. Study at large: Untreated patients at initial diagnosis provided peripheral blood. Regarding the study as a whole: With a specificity of roughly 72% and a sensitivity of 60% to 71%, the model predicted ophthalmopathy progression.

The CDR3 loop spans 15 amino acids. V shed 4 bases and J shed 1 base, with 11 bases lying between them. Germline assignment: CDR1 SGHVS and CDR2 FQNEAQ. RNA transcripts provided the template for amplifying TCR beta CDR3 regions. A first-round RT-PCR used HTBI primers, followed by a second-round multiplex PCR. TCRdb independently ran MiXCR on the multiplex PCR reads; one entry per CDR3 protein. The sample includes around 40,000 distinct CDR3 sequences, roughly half of them seen just once. This clonotype showed up many times. Its antigen remains unknown. Patients with other autoimmune diseases, uncontrolled infections, pregnancy or lactation were excluded. Out of 9 to 10 ml of fresh peripheral blood, PBMCs were obtained.

J is TRBJ2-1 and V is TRBV7-8; a possible D gene is TRBD2 (7 bases). The origin of this receptor is an adult man with Graves' ophthalmopathy. The sample comprised peripheral blood. As DNA, the CDR3 is TGTGCCAGCAGCTCCGGGGGGCTGTCCTACAATGAGCAGTTCTTC. This codes for CASSSGGLSYNEQFF.